Listed below are T cell receptor beta chains from one sample, sequenced in a study of blood T cell repertoires in COVID-19. Sequenced by immunoSEQ multiplex PCR; TCRdb stores in-frame clones only, minus some. The top ten hold less than 5.5% of the sample, which has about 140,000 clones, about 83% seen once. The sample taken for sequencing was peripheral blood. These receptors came from a human donor in a cohort sampled during active COVID-19. Both conserved end residues are part of each CDR3. A D gene is named only where the DNA matches it firmly. For some rows the clone size is stated as once, few or many, or as a class when expanded; others skip it.

TRBV5-4	TRBD2	.	TRBJ2-1	CASGTPLGTSGSSYNEQFF	TGTGCCAGCGGCACTCCCCTGGGGACTAGCGGGAGCTCCTACAATGAGCAGTTCTTC
TRBV30	.	few	TRBJ1-5	CAWNIAGNQPQHF	TGTGCCTGGAACATAGCAGGCAATCAGCCCCAGCATTTT
TRBV28	TRBD2	.	TRBJ2-1	CASSEAGGRSHEQFF	TGTGCCAGCAGTGAAGCGGGAGGTAGGTCCCATGAGCAGTTCTTC
TRBV5-8	TRBD2	.	TRBJ2-5	CACRVAGEAEETQYF	TGTGCCTGCAGGGTAGCGGGAGAGGCGGAAGAGACCCAGTACTTC
TRBV7-6	TRBD1	.	TRBJ1-1	CASSSSPTGANTEAFF	TGTGCCAGCAGCTCTTCCCCGACAGGGGCGAACACTGAAGCTTTCTTT
TRBV20-1	TRBD2	.	TRBJ2-5	CSASWRGGGETQYF	TGCAGTGCTAGTTGGCGGGGGGGAGGAGAGACCCAGTACTTC
TRBV5-4	.	.	TRBJ1-1	CASSLDRVLTEAFF	TGTGCCAGCAGCTTGGACAGGGTTCTGACTGAAGCTTTCTTT
TRBV28	TRBD1	.	TRBJ2-3	CASSGGTGGTDTQYF	TGTGCCAGCAGTGGGGGGACAGGGGGTACAGATACGCAGTATTTT
TRBV14	.	.	TRBJ2-1	CASSPRAGSYNEQFF	TGTGCCAGCAGCCCCCGGGCGGGCTCCTACAATGAGCAGTTCTTC
TRBV6-5	TRBD2	.	TRBJ2-5	CASSLLATQETQYF	TGTGCCAGCAGTTTACTAGCGACCCAAGAGACCCAGTACTTC
TRBV3-1/TRBV3-2	TRBD1	.	TRBJ2-3	CASSPGQGNIGADTQYF	TGTGCCAGCAGCCCGGGACAGGGAAATATCGGGGCAGATACGCAGTATTTT
TRBV7-4	.	.	TRBJ2-4	CASSLSPITGPKNIQYF	TGTGCCAGCAGCTTAAGCCCCATAACAGGCCCCAAAAACATTCAGTACTTC
TRBV7-8	.	few	TRBJ2-7	CASSSAYEQYF	TGTGCCAGCAGCTCCGCCTACGAGCAGTACTTC
TRBV30	.	.	TRBJ2-1	CAWSVVSSYNEQFF	TGTGCCTGGAGTGTGGTGAGCTCCTACAATGAGCAGTTCTTC
TRBV7-9	TRBD2	.	TRBJ2-5	CASSFSGTSGGETQYF	TGTGCCAGCAGCTTCTCCGGGACTAGCGGAGGCGAGACCCAGTACTTC
TRBV7-9	.	.	TRBJ1-1	CASSLGLRENTEAFF	TGTGCCAGCAGCTTAGGCCTCAGGGAGAACACTGAAGCTTTCTTT
TRBV28	.	few	TRBJ1-5	CASSMGLGGERPQHF	TGTGCCAGCAGCATGGGATTGGGGGGGGAGAGGCCCCAGCATTTT